Below, one T cell receptor (beta chain) is given with its context. Its specificity is unknown. Between the trimmed V and J ends, which lost 4 bases and 4 bases, there was a span of 16 bases. Per the germline V gene, CDR1 is LGHDT and CDR2 is YNNKEL (reference sequence). There are 15 residues in the CDR3. Time point defined: newly diagnosed GD, antithyroid drugs for less than 3 months. From RNA extracted from PBMCs, the TCR library was made. These data belong to a study of regulatory T cells in long-lasting Graves disease. Study-wide results and caveats: Less diverse TCR repertoires were seen in persistent Graves' patients than in newly diagnosed ones. Limited sample numbers may have lowered accuracy. The study found TRBV28, TRBJ1-2 and TRBJ2-5 favored in persistent disease.

Arm-PCR of CDR3 regions and iRepertoire HTBI primers were the basis on which TCR beta libraries were built. TCRdb itself ran the multiplex PCR reads through MiXCR, one entry per CDR3 protein. The sample carries hundreds of thousands of distinct CDR3 sequences, roughly a sixth recorded once. The chain joins TRBV3-1 to TRBJ1-1; D is perhaps TRBD1 (6 bases). Sequenced here: peripheral blood mononuclear cells (PBMCs), sampled at new diagnosis, from a patient treated with antithyroid drugs. The receptor was isolated from a female donor with Graves disease. As DNA, the CDR3 is TGTGCCAGCAGCCTACAGGGTGTGGGTATCACTGAAGCTTTCTTT. Translating it yields CASSLQGVGITEAFF.